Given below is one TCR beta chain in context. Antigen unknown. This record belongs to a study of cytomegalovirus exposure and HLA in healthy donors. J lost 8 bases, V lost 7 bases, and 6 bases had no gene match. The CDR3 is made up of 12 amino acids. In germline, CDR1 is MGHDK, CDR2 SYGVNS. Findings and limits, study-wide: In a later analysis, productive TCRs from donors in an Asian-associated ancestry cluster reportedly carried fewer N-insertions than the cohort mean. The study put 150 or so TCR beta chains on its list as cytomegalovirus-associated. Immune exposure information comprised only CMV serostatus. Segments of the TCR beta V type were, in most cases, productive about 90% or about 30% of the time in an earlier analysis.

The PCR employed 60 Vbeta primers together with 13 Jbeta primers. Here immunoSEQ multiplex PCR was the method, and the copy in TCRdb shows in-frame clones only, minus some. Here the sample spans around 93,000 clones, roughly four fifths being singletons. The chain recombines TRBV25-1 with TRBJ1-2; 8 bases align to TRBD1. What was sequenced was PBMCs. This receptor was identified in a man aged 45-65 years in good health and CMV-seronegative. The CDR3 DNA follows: TGTGCCAGCACTTCAGGGGGCCACGGCTACACCTTC. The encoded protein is CASTSGGHGYTF.